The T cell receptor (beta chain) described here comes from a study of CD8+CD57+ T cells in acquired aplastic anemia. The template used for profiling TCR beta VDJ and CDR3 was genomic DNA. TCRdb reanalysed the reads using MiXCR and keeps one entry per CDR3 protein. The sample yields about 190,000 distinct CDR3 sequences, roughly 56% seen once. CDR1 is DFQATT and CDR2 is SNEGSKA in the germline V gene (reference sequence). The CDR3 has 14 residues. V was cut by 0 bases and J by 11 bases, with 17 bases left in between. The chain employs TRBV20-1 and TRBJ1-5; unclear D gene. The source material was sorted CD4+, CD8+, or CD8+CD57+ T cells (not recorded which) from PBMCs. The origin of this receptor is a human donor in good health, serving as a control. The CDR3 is CSARESGQVTAQHF. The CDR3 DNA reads TGCAGTGCTAGAGAAAGTGGGCAGGTTACGGCCCAGCATTTT.